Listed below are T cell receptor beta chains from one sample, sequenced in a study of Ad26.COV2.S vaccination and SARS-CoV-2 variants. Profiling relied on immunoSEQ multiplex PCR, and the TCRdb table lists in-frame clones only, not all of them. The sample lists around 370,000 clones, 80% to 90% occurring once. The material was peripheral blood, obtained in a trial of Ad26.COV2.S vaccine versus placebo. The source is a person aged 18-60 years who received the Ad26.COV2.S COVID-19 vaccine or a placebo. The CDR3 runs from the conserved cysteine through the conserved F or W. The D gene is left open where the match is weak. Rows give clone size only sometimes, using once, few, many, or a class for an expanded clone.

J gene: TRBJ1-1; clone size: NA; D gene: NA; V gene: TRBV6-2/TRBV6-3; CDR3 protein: CASSYDSGNTEAFF; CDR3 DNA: TGTGCCAGCAGTTACGACTCAGGGAACACTGAAGCTTTCTTT
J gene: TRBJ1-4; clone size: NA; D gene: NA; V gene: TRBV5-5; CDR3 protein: CASSFYGEKLFF; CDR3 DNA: TGTGCCAGCAGCTTTTATGGCGAAAAACTGTTTTTT
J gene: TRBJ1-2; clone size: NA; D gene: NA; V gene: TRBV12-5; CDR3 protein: CASGGGNYGYTF; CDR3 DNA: TGTGCTAGTGGTGGGGGGAACTATGGCTACACCTTC
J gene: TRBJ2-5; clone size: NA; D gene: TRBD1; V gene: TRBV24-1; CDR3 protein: CATSDLGTGEETQYF; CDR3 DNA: TGTGCCACCAGTGATTTGGGGACAGGGGAAGAGACCCAGTACTTC
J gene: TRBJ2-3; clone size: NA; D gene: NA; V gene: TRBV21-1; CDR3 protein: CASSKRWTKIGRDTQYF; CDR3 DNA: TGTGCCAGCAGCAAAAGGTGGACTAAAATTGGCAGAGATACGCAGTATTTT
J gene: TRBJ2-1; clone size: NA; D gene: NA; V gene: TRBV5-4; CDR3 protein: CASSPGTENNEQFF; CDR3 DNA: TGTGCCAGCAGCCCAGGAACAGAAAACAATGAGCAGTTCTTC
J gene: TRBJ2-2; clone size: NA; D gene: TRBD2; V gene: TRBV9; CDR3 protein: CASSGLLGTSGNTGELFF; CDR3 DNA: TGTGCCAGCAGCGGGCTACTCGGGACTAGCGGGAACACCGGGGAGCTGTTTTTT
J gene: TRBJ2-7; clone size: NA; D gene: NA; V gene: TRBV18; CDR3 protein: CASSPPSSPVEQYF; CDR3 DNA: TGTGCCAGCTCACCACCGTCATCCCCGGTCGAGCAGTACTTC
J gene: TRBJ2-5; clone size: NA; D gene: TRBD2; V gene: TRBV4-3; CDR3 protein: CASSQDLVGGPETQYF; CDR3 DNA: TGCGCCAGCAGCCAAGATCTGGTGGGAGGGCCAGAGACCCAGTACTTC
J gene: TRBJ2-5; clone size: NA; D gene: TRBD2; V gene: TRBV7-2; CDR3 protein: CASSLVAGIAGGPETQYF; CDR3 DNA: TGTGCCAGCAGCTTAGTGGCTGGGATAGCGGGAGGGCCTGAGACCCAGTACTTC
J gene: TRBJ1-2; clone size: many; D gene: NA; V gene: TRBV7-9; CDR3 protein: CASSLLAHGYTF; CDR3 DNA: TGTGCCAGCAGCCTATTGGCGCATGGCTACACCTTC
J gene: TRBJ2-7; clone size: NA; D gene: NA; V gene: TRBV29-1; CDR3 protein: CSGIQGGEQYF; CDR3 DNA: TGCAGCGGAATACAGGGTGGCGAGCAGTACTTC
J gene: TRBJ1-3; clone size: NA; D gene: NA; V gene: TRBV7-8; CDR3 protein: CASISGTHRFGNTIYF; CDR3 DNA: TGTGCCAGCATCTCGGGGACCCACCGATTCGGAAACACCATATATTTT
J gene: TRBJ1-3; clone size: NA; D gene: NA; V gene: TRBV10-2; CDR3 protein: CASSDGRISGNTIYF; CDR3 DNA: TGCGCCAGCAGTGACGGACGAATCTCTGGAAACACCATATATTTT
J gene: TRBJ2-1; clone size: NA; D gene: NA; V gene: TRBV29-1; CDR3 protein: CSVGSGPLYNEQFF; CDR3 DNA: TGCAGCGTTGGTAGTGGTCCGCTTTACAATGAGCAGTTCTTC
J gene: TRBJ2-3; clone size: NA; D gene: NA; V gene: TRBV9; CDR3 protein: CASSVGAPTDTQYF; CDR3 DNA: TGTGCCAGCAGCGTAGGAGCCCCCACAGATACGCAGTATTTT
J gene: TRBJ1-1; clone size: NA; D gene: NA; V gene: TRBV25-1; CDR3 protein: CASSRLGGVSSEAFF; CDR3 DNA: TGTGCCAGCAGTCGCCTGGGGGGAGTCTCTTCTGAAGCTTTCTTT
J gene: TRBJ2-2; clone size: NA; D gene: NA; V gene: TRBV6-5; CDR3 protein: CASGPVGGLELFF; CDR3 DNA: TGTGCCAGCGGCCCGGTGGGGGGGCTTGAGCTGTTTTTT
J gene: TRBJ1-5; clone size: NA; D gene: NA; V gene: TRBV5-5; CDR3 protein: CASSFGTASNQPQHF; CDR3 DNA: TGTGCCAGCAGCTTCGGAACAGCCTCCAATCAGCCCCAGCATTTT
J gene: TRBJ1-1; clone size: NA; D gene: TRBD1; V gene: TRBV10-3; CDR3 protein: CAISVTGDSEAFF; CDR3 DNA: TGTGCCATCAGTGTTACAGGGGATAGTGAAGCTTTCTTT
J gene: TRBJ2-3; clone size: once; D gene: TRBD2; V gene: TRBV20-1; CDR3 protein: CSASSGGRGTDTQYF; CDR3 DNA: TGCAGTGCTAGTTCAGGCGGGAGGGGGACAGATACGCAGTATTTT
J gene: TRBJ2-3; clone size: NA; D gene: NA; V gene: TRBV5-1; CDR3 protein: CASSLVYSDTQYF; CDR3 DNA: TGCGCCAGCAGCTTGGTGTATTCCGATACGCAGTATTTT
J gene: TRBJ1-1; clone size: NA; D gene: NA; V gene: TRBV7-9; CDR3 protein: CASSLQIFEAFF; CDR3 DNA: TGTGCCAGCAGCCTGCAGATTTTTGAAGCTTTCTTT
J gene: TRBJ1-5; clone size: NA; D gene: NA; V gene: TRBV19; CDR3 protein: CASSREGLGSSNQPQHF; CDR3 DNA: TGTGCCAGTAGTAGGGAGGGTCTGGGCAGTAGCAATCAGCCCCAGCATTTT
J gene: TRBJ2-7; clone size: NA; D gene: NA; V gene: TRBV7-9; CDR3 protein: CASSPVSAYEQYF; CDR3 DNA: TGTGCCAGCAGCCCGGTGTCAGCCTACGAGCAGTACTTC
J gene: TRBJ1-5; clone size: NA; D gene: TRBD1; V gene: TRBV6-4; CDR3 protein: CASRGDREMGNQPQHF; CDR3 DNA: TGTGCCAGCAGAGGGGACAGAGAGATGGGCAATCAGCCCCAGCATTTT
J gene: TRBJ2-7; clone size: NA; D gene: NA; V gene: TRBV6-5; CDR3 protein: CASSNSFRHEQYF; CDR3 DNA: TGTGCCAGCAGTAACTCGTTTCGACACGAGCAGTACTTC
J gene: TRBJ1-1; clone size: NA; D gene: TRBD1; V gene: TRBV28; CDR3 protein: CASSPRTGYTEAFF; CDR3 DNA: TGTGCCAGCAGTCCCAGGACAGGGTATACTGAAGCTTTCTTT
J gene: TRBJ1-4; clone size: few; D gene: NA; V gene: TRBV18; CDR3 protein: CASSPQALNEKLFF; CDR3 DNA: TGTGCCAGCTCACCGCAGGCCCTTAATGAAAAACTGTTTTTT
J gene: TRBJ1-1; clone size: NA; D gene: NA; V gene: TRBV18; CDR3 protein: CASSPNLQHNTEAFF; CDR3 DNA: TGTGCCAGCTCACCAAACTTACAGCATAACACTGAAGCTTTCTTT
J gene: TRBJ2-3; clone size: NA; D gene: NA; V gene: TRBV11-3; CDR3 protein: CASSPAGQPSDTQYF; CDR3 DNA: TGTGCCAGCAGCCCCGCGGGACAGCCCTCTGATACGCAGTATTTT
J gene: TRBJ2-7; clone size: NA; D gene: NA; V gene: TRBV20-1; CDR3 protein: CSALGPYEQYF; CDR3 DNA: TGCAGTGCTCTGGGCCCCTACGAGCAGTACTTC
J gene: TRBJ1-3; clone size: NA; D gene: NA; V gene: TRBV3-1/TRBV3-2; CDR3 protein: CASSQGRRDTTGNTIYF; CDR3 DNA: TGTGCCAGCAGCCAAGGAAGGAGGGACACAACTGGAAACACCATATATTTT
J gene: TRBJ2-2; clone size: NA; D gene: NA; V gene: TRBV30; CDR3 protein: CAWSEGSTNTGELFF; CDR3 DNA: TGTGCCTGGAGTGAGGGAAGTACTAACACCGGGGAGCTGTTTTTT
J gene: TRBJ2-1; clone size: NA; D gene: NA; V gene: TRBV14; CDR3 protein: CASSQSSGLNEQFF; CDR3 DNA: TGTGCCAGCAGCCAGAGTAGCGGATTGAATGAGCAGTTCTTC
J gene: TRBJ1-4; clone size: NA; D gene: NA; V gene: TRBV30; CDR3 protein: CAWSVSKTNEKLFF; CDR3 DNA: TGTGCCTGGAGTGTTAGTAAAACTAATGAAAAACTGTTTTTT
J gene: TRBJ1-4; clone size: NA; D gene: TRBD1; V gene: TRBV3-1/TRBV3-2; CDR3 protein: CASSHIAIFRGTESHWDEKLFF; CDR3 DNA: TGTGCCAGCAGCCACATAGCCATTTTCCGGGGGACAGAATCACATTGGGATGAAAAACTGTTTTTT
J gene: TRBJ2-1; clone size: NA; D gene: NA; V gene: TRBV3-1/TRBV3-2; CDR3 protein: CASSQDLRGGLNNEQFF; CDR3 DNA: TGTGCCAGCAGCCAAGATTTGAGGGGGGGCCTAAACAATGAGCAGTTCTTC
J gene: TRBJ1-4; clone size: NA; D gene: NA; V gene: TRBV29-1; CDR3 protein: CSVEDPTAATNEKLFF; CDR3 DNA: TGCAGCGTTGAAGATCCCACAGCCGCAACTAATGAAAAACTGTTTTTT
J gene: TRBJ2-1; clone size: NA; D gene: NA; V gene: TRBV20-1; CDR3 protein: CSAGHPDEQFF; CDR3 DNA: TGCAGTGCTGGGCACCCGGATGAGCAGTTCTTC
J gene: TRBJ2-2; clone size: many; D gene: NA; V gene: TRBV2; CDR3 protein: CASSVEVSGELFF; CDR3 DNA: TGTGCCAGCAGTGTGGAGGTGTCCGGGGAGCTGTTTTTT
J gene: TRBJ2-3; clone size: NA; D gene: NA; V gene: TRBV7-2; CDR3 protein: CASRLTASTDTQYF; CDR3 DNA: TGTGCCAGCAGGTTGACAGCTAGCACAGATACGCAGTATTTT
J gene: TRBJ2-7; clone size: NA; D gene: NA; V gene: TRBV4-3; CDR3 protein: CASSQSNLGFHEQYF; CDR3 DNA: TGCGCCAGCAGCCAATCGAACCTGGGTTTCCACGAGCAGTACTTC